Presented here are 30 T cell receptor beta chains from one specimen sequenced in a study of T cell repertoires in cytomegalovirus infection. TCRdb passed the reads through MiXCR, listing each CDR3 protein once. The top ten hold 50% of the sample, which has roughly 80,000 distinct CDR3 sequences, 24% seen once. Their antigens are not known. The sample was CD8+ T cells from cultured PBMCs, taken from culture after CMV antigen stimulation. The receptors here all came from a human donor in good health (CMV status not recorded). Some clones in this sample may be carry-over from other donors' samples.

V gene TRBV4-3 combines with J gene TRBJ1-6; D remains ambiguous. The CDR3 length is 15 residues. Trimming stripped 0 bases from V and 9 bases from J, with 12 bases between. Germline loops: CDR1 LGHNA, CDR2 YSLEER. The CDR3 nucleotides are TGCGCCAGCAGCCAAGATCGGCAGTTGGGTTCACCCCTCCACTTT. The encoded protein is CASSQDRQLGSPLHF.

The chain is built from TRBV4-3 and TRBJ1-3, with 7 nucleotides matching TRBD1. V was clipped by 1 base and J by 5 bases; unmatched bases: 2. CDR1 and CDR2 (germline): LGHNA, YSLEER. This CDR3 comprises 14 residues. DNA for the CDR3: TGCGCCAGCAGCCAAGGGACAGGACGAAACACCATATATTTT. Translating gives CASSQGTGRNTIYF.

This clonotype was observed a few times. This chain links TRBV4-3 with TRBJ2-1; unclear D gene. Germline V gene sequence: CDR1 LGHNA, CDR2 YSLEER. Trimming removed 4 bases from V and 4 bases from J, with 14 bases in between. The length of the CDR3 is 15 residues. Here the CDR3 reads CASSPNSIGYNEQFF. The CDR3 nucleotides read TGCGCCAGCAGCCCCAACAGTATCGGATACAATGAGCAGTTCTTC.

This clonotype was seen more than once but under ten times. This CDR3 is CASSYTPGQGPYEQYF. CDR3 in DNA: TGTGCCAGCTCATACACACCGGGACAGGGTCCCTACGAGCAGTACTTC. This chain links TRBV18 with TRBJ2-7; the match to TRBD1 covers 9 bases. This CDR3 is 16 amino acids long. The ends lost 5 bases at V and 2 bases at J; junction bases unmatched: 10. Germline-derived CDR1 and CDR2 are KGHSH and LQKENI.

This clonotype was seen a few times. This chain joins TRBV12-3 or TRBV12-4 and TRBJ1-4, with D possibly matching TRBD1 (6 bases). V was shortened by 1 base and J by 2 bases, with 11 bases between the two germline ends. This CDR3 is built from 16 residues. The CDR3 DNA follows: TGTGCCAGCAGTTTAGGGGGGCTCGCTACTAATGAAAAACTGTTTTTT. It translates to CASSLGGLATNEKLFF.

J is TRBJ1-6 and V is TRBV20-1; D is ambiguous. Trimming took off 7 bases at V and 4 bases at J, with 20 bases between the two ends. The length of the CDR3 is 16 residues. From germline, CDR1 is DFQATT and CDR2 SNEGSKA (reference sequence). CDR3 protein: CSGRDPGLGYNSPLHF. For the CDR3, the DNA is TGCAGTGGGAGGGATCCGGGCCTGGGGTATAATTCACCCCTCCACTTT.

At least ten counts were recorded for this clonotype. J is TRBJ2-7 and V is TRBV6-2 or TRBV6-3; D gene ambiguous. The V end was cut by 2 bases, the J end by 2 bases, with 10 bases between. The CDR3 has 14 residues. Germline CDR1 and CDR2: MNHEY and SVGEGT. The chain's CDR3 is CASSYPVLTYEQYF. Written as DNA, the CDR3 is TGTGCCAGCAGTTACCCGGTGCTCACCTACGAGCAGTACTTC.

The J gene is TRBJ1-2, the V gene TRBV9; D is possibly TRBD1 (6 bases). With 7 bases removed from V and 6 bases from J, the gap between germline ends came to 13 bases. Germline V gene lookup returns CDR1 SGDLS and CDR2 YYNGEE. The CDR3 sequence is 12 residues long. This CDR3 is CASSDRAHGYTF. In DNA, the CDR3 is TGTGCCAGCTCGGACAGAGCCCATGGCTACACCTTC.

The chain joins TRBV12-3 or TRBV12-4 to TRBJ1-5; unclear D gene. This CDR3 contains 14 residues. V was pared by 3 bases and J by 5 bases, with 11 bases between. CDR3 protein: CASSFGDGDQPQHF. The CDR3 nucleotides are TGTGCCAGCAGTTTCGGCGACGGGGATCAGCCCCAGCATTTT.

This clonotype occurred a few times. This sequence joins TRBV10-2 and TRBJ2-7; D may match TRBD1 or TRBD2 (5 bases each). The CDR3 has 16 amino acids. The ends were cut back, 0 bases at V and 3 bases at J, with 15 bases in the middle. Looked up from germline, CDR1 is WSHSY and CDR2 is SAAADI. The DNA of the CDR3 is TGCGCCAGCAGTGAGTCGGGGGACCTGACTTTCTACGAGCAGTACTTC. It encodes CASSESGDLTFYEQYF.

The V gene is TRBV27, the J gene TRBJ1-2, with 9 bases identical to TRBD1. Germline CDR1 is MNHEY and CDR2 is SMNVEV (reference sequence). V shed 5 bases, J shed 7 bases, and the junction held 11 bases outside the gene matches. This CDR3 is 15 amino acids long. The CDR3 sequence is CASSPRDRVRGGYTF. The CDR3 bases are TGTGCCAGCAGTCCCCGGGACAGGGTGCGGGGTGGCTACACCTTC.

In this sample, this clonotype turned up a few times. The rearrangement uses TRBV12-3 or TRBV12-4 and TRBJ2-7; a weak D match, TRBD1 (6 bases). V lost 4 bases, J lost 4 bases, and 14 bases lay in between. This CDR3 contains 14 residues. CDR3 bases: TGTGCCAGCAGTTCAAGGGGGACCGGTTACGAGCAGTACTTC. Amino acid sequence: CASSSRGTGYEQYF.

This rearrangement joins TRBV28 to TRBJ2-5, with D possibly being TRBD2 (6 bases). The CDR3 runs to 14 residues. V lost 6 bases and J 3 bases, leaving 14 bases between the germline ends. Germline V gene data show CDR1 as MDHEN and CDR2 as SYDVKM. CDR3 residues: CASSLTSYKETQYF. DNA of the CDR3: TGTGCCAGCAGCCTAACTAGCTACAAAGAGACCCAGTACTTC. The full variable domain, completed using reference TRBV28 and TRBJ2-5, is DVKVTQSSRYLVKRTGEKVFLECVQDMDHENMFWYRQDPGLGLRLIYFSYDVKMKEKGDIPEGYSVSREKKERFSLILESASTNQTSMYLCASSLTSYKETQYFGPGTRLLVL.

The chain employs TRBV9 and TRBJ2-7; 7 nucleotides align to TRBD2. Trimming at V came to 2 bases and at J to 3 bases, leaving 8 bases not matched to a gene. The CDR3 is 15 amino acids. The germline gives CDR1 SGDLS, CDR2 YYNGEE. The CDR3 loop is CASSVAPAGYYEQYF. Written as DNA, the CDR3 is TGTGCCAGCAGCGTGGCCCCAGCGGGGTACTACGAGCAGTACTTC.

This clonotype occurred many times. This chain joins TRBV11-2 and TRBJ2-5; TRBD2 is a possible D gene (5 bases). The CDR3 consists of 15 residues. Germline assignment: CDR1 SGHAT and CDR2 FQNNGV. Between the trimmed V and J ends, which lost 1 base and 5 bases, there was a span of 14 bases. DNA of the CDR3: TGTGCCAGCAGCTTAGGAGTAGCGCCCGCGGAGACCCAGTACTTC. It specifies CASSLGVAPAETQYF.

This clonotype came up many times. J is TRBJ2-3 and V is TRBV7-6, with D perhaps TRBD1 or TRBD2 (5 bases each). This CDR3 has 14 residues. V was cut by 5 bases and J by 4 bases, with 13 bases left in between. Germline lookup yields CDR1 SGHVS and CDR2 FNYEAQ. CDR3 sequence (DNA): TGTGCCAGCAGCCTATACGGGACCGCAGATACGCAGTATTTT. This encodes CASSLYGTADTQYF.

This clonotype was counted many times. The chain carries TRBV7-9 and TRBJ2-7; a weak D match, TRBD2 (5 bases). V was clipped by 4 bases and J by 2 bases, with 12 bases between them. The CDR3 sequence is 14 residues long. The germline CDR1 and CDR2 sequences are SEHNR and FQNEAQ (reference sequence). The CDR3 spells CASSSPLTTYEQYF. The CDR3, as DNA: TGTGCCAGCAGCTCTCCGTTGACTACCTACGAGCAGTACTTC. Full variable domain (outside the CDR3, taken from reference TRBV7-9 and TRBJ2-7): DTGVSQNPRHKITKRGQNVTFRCDPISEHNRLYWYRQTLGQGPEFLTYFQNEAQLEKSRLLSDRFSAERPKGSFSTLEIQRTEQGDSAMYLCASSSPLTTYEQYFGPGTRLTVT.

CDR3 residues: CASSPALGPGYEQYF. CDR3 nucleotide sequence: TGTGCCAGCAGCCCAGCGCTCGGCCCAGGATACGAGCAGTACTTC. The rearrangement uses TRBV11-3 and TRBJ2-7; no clear D gene. With 5 bases removed from V and 4 bases from J, the gap between germline ends came to 18 bases. The CDR3 contains 15 residues. CDR1 and CDR2 (germline): SGHNT, YENEEA.

A note on this clonotype: It may be a read error: a sequence one base away is much more abundant. The V and J genes are TRBV7-4 and TRBJ2-3; 8 bases are shared with TRBD1. CDR3 length: 14 residues. Germline V gene data show CDR1 as SGHVT and CDR2 as SQSDAQ. The trim removed 1 base at V and 5 bases at J, leaving 2 bases unmatched. CDR3 in amino acids: CASSLGRGLDTQYF. In DNA, the CDR3 is TGTGCCAGCAGCTTAGGCAGGGGGCTAGATACGCAGTATTTT.

This clonotype was observed a handful of times. The V gene is TRBV28, the J gene TRBJ2-7, with 7 bases lining up with TRBD1. V was pared by 3 bases and J by 5 bases, with 4 bases of the junction left unmatched. Germline lookup yields CDR1 MDHEN and CDR2 SYDVKM. The CDR3 runs to 13 residues. The CDR3 DNA is TGTGCCAGCAGTTTCCGGCAGGGGGACGAGCAGTACTTC. As protein: CASSFRQGDEQYF.

The chain couples TRBV10-3 to TRBJ2-7; D is unresolved. Trimming cost V 3 bases and J 6 bases, with 9 bases left between them. Germline lookup yields CDR1 ENHRY and CDR2 SYGVKD. This CDR3 is 12 amino acids long. The CDR3 DNA follows: TGTGCCATCAGTGATGGGGATAGCGAGCAGTACTTC. Protein sequence: CAISDGDSEQYF.

This clonotype has at least ten counts. The chain combines TRBV6-1 with TRBJ1-1; no clear D. This CDR3 region has 13 residues. Germline V gene sequence: CDR1 MNHNS, CDR2 SASEGT. The V gene lost 4 bases and the J gene lost 10 bases, with 16 bases spanning the gap. CDR3 sequence (DNA): TGTGCCAGCAGTGCCTACTTGTCTCTCGGAGCTTTCTTT. Its protein product is CASSAYLSLGAFF.

The chain links TRBV2 to TRBJ2-7; 8 nucleotides line up with TRBD1. In germline, CDR1 is SNHLY, CDR2 FYNNEI. Unmatched junction bases numbered 6, after V lost 2 bases and J lost 6 bases. The CDR3 extends over 14 amino acids. The CDR3 reads CASSEFGQGFEQYF. The CDR3 coding sequence is TGTGCCAGCAGTGAATTTGGACAGGGTTTCGAGCAGTACTTC.

This clonotype was seen many times. V gene TRBV9 combines with J gene TRBJ1-5; possible D gene TRBD1, 5 bases. V lost 2 bases, J lost 4 bases, and 10 bases lay in between. Per germline, CDR1 SGDLS and CDR2 YYNGEE. The CDR3 has 14 amino acids. The CDR3 here is CASSVGGENQPQHF. The CDR3 nucleotides are TGTGCCAGCAGCGTCGGGGGGGAAAATCAGCCCCAGCATTTT.

The chain uses TRBV27 and TRBJ1-1; unclear D gene. Germline CDR1 MNHEY, CDR2 SMNVEV (reference sequence). CDR3 length: 13 residues. V gave up 3 bases and J gave up 4 bases, with 9 bases separating them. The CDR3 sequence: CASSLSITTEAFF. CDR3 coding DNA: TGTGCCAGCAGTTTGTCCATCACCACTGAAGCTTTCTTT.

This clonotype was picked up a small number of times. J is TRBJ2-1 and V is TRBV5-1, with a possible D match to TRBD2 (5 bases). V dropped 5 bases and J dropped 8 bases, with 20 bases sitting between them. Germline CDR1 is SGHRS and CDR2 is YFSETQ. The CDR3 has 15 amino acids. The CDR3 DNA reads as TGCGCCAGCAGTCCGGACGGGGATTGGCAGGATGAGCAGTTCTTC. Translation gives CASSPDGDWQDEQFF.

The table lists this clonotype with a few counts. The V and J genes are TRBV14 and TRBJ1-1; D perhaps matches TRBD1 (6 bases). CDR3 length equals 16 residues. Germline values: CDR1 SGHDN, CDR2 FVKESK. V was cut by 1 base and J by 0 bases, with 12 bases left in between. In DNA, the CDR3 is TGTGCCAGCAGCCAAGCCAGGAGGGGGATGAACACTGAAGCTTTCTTT. Its protein product is CASSQARRGMNTEAFF.

This chain joins TRBV27 and TRBJ2-5, with 8 bases aligning to TRBD1. CDR3 length: 14 residues. Trimming at V came to 6 bases and at J to 1 base, leaving 4 bases not matched to a gene. The germline CDR1 and CDR2 sequences are MNHEY and SMNVEV (reference sequence). In nucleotides, the CDR3 is TGTGCCAGCAGGAGGGGACAGGTCCAAGAGACCCAGTACTTC. It encodes CASRRGQVQETQYF.

The chain joins TRBV20-1 to TRBJ2-3, with 12 bases matching TRBD2. Germline V gene sequence: CDR1 DFQATT, CDR2 SNEGSKA (reference sequence). Losses at the gene ends were 1 base for V and 2 bases for J; bases not matched to a gene: 4. There are 16 residues in the CDR3. This CDR3 reads CSARGTSGELTDTQYF. DNA of the CDR3: TGCAGTGCTAGAGGGACTAGCGGGGAGCTCACAGATACGCAGTATTTT.

This clonotype came up many times. V and J are TRBV7-9 and TRBJ2-7; D is unclear. The CDR3 covers 12 residues. Between the trimmed V and J ends, which lost 5 bases and 0 bases, there was a span of 5 bases. Germline loops: CDR1 SEHNR, CDR2 FQNEAQ (reference sequence). The CDR3 DNA reads TGTGCCAGCAGCGTGAGCTCCTACGAGCAGTACTTC. Amino acids: CASSVSSYEQYF.